This paragraph covers one TCR beta chain sequence. These data belong to a study of OX40 agonist ivuxolimab in advanced cancers. In the study overall: Enrolled patients in dose escalation had cancers that were hepatocellular carcinoma, melanoma, renal cell or head and neck cancer. People who had prior anti-PD-1, anti-PD-L1 or anti-CTLA-4 therapy could take part, and under 45% had some.

Method: immunoSEQ multiplex PCR; TCRdb's copy keeps in-frame clones and lacks some. The data hold over 95,000 clones, with 85% to 90% observed a single time. The CDR3 is 12 residues long. The V end was cut by 0 bases, the J end by 12 bases, with 12 bases between. Germline V gives CDR1 SGHDT, CDR2 YYEEEE. Sequencing was performed on CD4+ or CD8+ T cells sorted from blood, taken in a trial of the OX40 agonist ivuxolimab. The receptor comes from an adult with an advanced solid tumor such as melanoma, head and neck, liver or kidney cancer. The V gene is TRBV5-6, the J gene TRBJ1-1; D remains unclear. CDR3 amino acids: CASSLARAMSFF. DNA of the CDR3: TGTGCCAGCAGCTTGGCTCGAGCGATGTCTTTCTTT.